One and the same sample provided the 7 T cell receptor beta chains below, sequenced in a study of blood T cell repertoires in COVID-19. Libraries were prepared by immunoSEQ multiplex PCR; TCRdb keeps only in-frame clonotypes and omits some of them. The repertoire consists of a few hundred thousand clones, with more than 65% occurring once and the leading ten covering more than 0.95%. The sample taken for sequencing was peripheral blood. These receptors originate from a human donor with acute or convalescent COVID-19. The donor label of this sample is uncertain.

The chain uses TRBV10-2 and TRBJ1-1; no clear D gene. This CDR3 is 12 amino acids long. V lost 4 bases and J lost 1, with 4 bases in between. CDR1 is WSHSY and CDR2 is SAAADI in the germline V gene. The CDR3 spells CASSGGNTEAFF. DNA for the CDR3: TGCGCCAGCAGTGGCGGGAACACTGAAGCTTTCTTT.

This clone was seen more than once but under ten times. The CDR3 DNA is TGCGCCAGCAGTGAGGGCCTAGCGGGAGGCGGAGATACGCAGTATTTT. As protein: CASSEGLAGGGDTQYF. The chain uses TRBV10-1 and TRBJ2-3; TRBD2 matches 11 bases. The CDR3 extends over 16 amino acids. Trimming took 2 bases from V and 5 from J; bases not matched to a gene: 6. The germline V gene has CDR1 WNHNN and CDR2 SYGVQD (reference sequence).

The V and J genes are TRBV30 and TRBJ1-4, with TRBD1 matching 7 bases. V was clipped by 2 bases and J by 8 bases; unmatched bases: 11. Germline CDR1 GTSNPN, CDR2 SVGIG (reference sequence). This CDR3 is 15 amino acids long. The CDR3 nucleotides are TGTGCCTGGAGTATAGGAATGAAACAGGGGGAAAAACTGTTTTTT. Residues: CAWSIGMKQGEKLFF.

The chain joins TRBV7-9 to TRBJ1-2, with 8 positions matching TRBD1. Looked up from germline, CDR1 is SEHNR and CDR2 is FQNEAQ (reference sequence). CDR3 length: 14 amino acids. J gave up 5 bases and V 1 base, and 3 bases lay outside the gene matches. CDR3 residues: CASSLVDRVYGYTF. Here the CDR3 DNA reads TGTGCCAGCAGCTTAGTGGACAGGGTGTATGGCTACACCTTC.

The chain uses TRBV30 and TRBJ1-2; TRBD1 matches 8 bases. Germline V CDR1 and CDR2: GTSNPN, SVGIG (reference sequence). J was trimmed by 2 bases and V by 3 bases; bases with no gene match: 8. CDR3 size: 15 residues. In nucleotides, the CDR3 is TGTGCCTGGAGCGAGGACAGGGTTCGAAACTATGGCTACACCTTC. The encoded protein is CAWSEDRVRNYGYTF.

This rearrangement joins TRBV19 to TRBJ2-2; TRBD2 agrees at 7 bases. The V gene's germline CDR1 is LNHDA and CDR2 SQIVND (reference sequence). The junction had 4 bases not matched to a gene; V was cut back by 6 bases and J by 3 bases. The CDR3 extends over 14 amino acids. Written as DNA, the CDR3 is TGTGCCAGTAGGAGAACTAGCGACACCGGGGAGCTGTTTTTT. As protein: CASRRTSDTGELFF.

This chain links TRBV9 with TRBJ2-1, with D maybe TRBD1 (6 bases). CDR1 is SGDLS and CDR2 is YYNGEE in the germline V gene. The CDR3 length is 13 residues. Trimming left V 6 bases short and J 8 bases short, with 15 bases between. CDR3 sequence: CASTPGARYEQFF. CDR3 nucleotides: TGTGCCAGCACCCCAGGGGCAAGGTATGAGCAGTTCTTC.